Shown below are 21 T cell receptor beta chains from a single sample sequenced in a study of shared clonotypes between healthy human individuals. Data came from immunoSEQ multiplex PCR; TCRdb stores just in-frame clones and leaves some out. Among some 650,000 clones listed, more than 95% were seen once. Sample: naive CD4+ T cells sorted from blood. Subset denoted: CD45RA+ positively selected. Every receptor here comes from a woman aged 25 to 39 in good health.

V usage is TRBV7-8 and J usage is TRBJ2-3; D perhaps matches TRBD1 (5 bases). Germline CDR1 is SGHVS and CDR2 is FQNEAQ. There are 16 residues in the CDR3. V was pared by 5 bases and J by 2 bases, with 17 bases between. The DNA of the CDR3 is TGTGCCAGCAGCCCGAACAGGTTTTTCTCCACAGATACGCAGTATTTT. This gives the protein CASSPNRFFSTDTQYF.

This CDR3 is CASSPMAASSNEQFF. In nucleotides, the CDR3 is TGTGCCAGCAGCCCCATGGCCGCTAGCTCGAATGAGCAGTTCTTC. The chain recombines TRBV7-2 with TRBJ2-1; tentatively, D is TRBD2 (5 bases). V lost 5 bases and J 7 bases, leaving 18 bases between the germline ends. CDR1 is SGHTA and CDR2 is FQGNSA in the germline V gene. This CDR3 comprises 15 residues.

V gene TRBV5-1 combines with J gene TRBJ2-1; possibly TRBD2 for D (6 bases). The germline gives CDR1 SGHRS, CDR2 YFSETQ. CDR3 size: 16 residues. V dropped 3 bases and J dropped 0 bases, with 13 bases sitting between them. The chain's CDR3 is CASSSGTQSSYNEQFF. The CDR3, as DNA: TGCGCCAGCAGCTCCGGGACTCAAAGCTCCTACAATGAGCAGTTCTTC.

The chain recombines TRBV18 with TRBJ2-1, with 11 nucleotides matching TRBD2. Per the germline V gene, CDR1 is KGHSH and CDR2 is LQKENI. Trimming cost V 4 bases and J 2 bases; bases outside gene matches: 1. The CDR3 sequence is 15 residues long. CDR3 in amino acids: CASSLAGGTYNEQFF. CDR3 in DNA: TGTGCCAGCTCACTAGCGGGAGGGACCTACAATGAGCAGTTCTTC.

Worth noting for this clone: The identical CDR3 is also encoded by other nucleotide sequences in the sample. The chain recombines TRBV28 with TRBJ2-5; 8 bases are a match to TRBD1. J lost 3 bases, V lost 6 bases, and 6 bases had no gene match. This CDR3 comprises 14 residues. Per germline, CDR1 MDHEN and CDR2 SYDVKM. The CDR3 sequence: CASSIGQGEETQYF. As DNA, the CDR3 is TGTGCCAGCAGCATCGGACAGGGTGAAGAGACCCAGTACTTC.

The sample holds one count of this clone. The CDR3 DNA reads TGTGCCAGCAGCTTAGGATCCGTTTACGAGCAGTACTTC. Its translation is CASSLGSVYEQYF. This sequence joins TRBV7-2 and TRBJ2-7; D unclear. V was cut by 1 base and J by 4 bases, with 8 bases left in between. The germline V gene encodes CDR1 SGHTA and CDR2 FQGNSA. This CDR3 is built from 13 residues.

This rearrangement joins TRBV7-9 to TRBJ2-1; 12 positions match TRBD2. Per germline, CDR1 SEHNR and CDR2 FQNEAQ (reference sequence). With 1 base clipped from V and 8 bases from J, the junction kept 3 bases outside the gene matches. The CDR3 loop spans 15 amino acids. CDR3 amino acids: CASSLGLAGVDEQFF. Written as DNA, the CDR3 is TGTGCCAGCAGCTTAGGACTAGCGGGAGTCGATGAGCAGTTCTTC.

The J gene is TRBJ2-7, the V gene TRBV27; 11 bases line up with TRBD2. J was trimmed by 2 bases and V by 5 bases; bases with no gene match: 17. The CDR3 totals 19 residues. Germline loops: CDR1 MNHEY, CDR2 SMNVEV (reference sequence). CDR3 DNA: TGTGCCAGCAGTGTATACAAAGGATCACTAGCGGGAGTCCCCTACGAGCAGTACTTC. Translating it yields CASSVYKGSLAGVPYEQYF.

V is TRBV6-5 and J is TRBJ1-1; D is unresolved. V lost 0 bases to trimming and J lost 0 bases, with 11 bases between them. The CDR3 length is 16 residues. CDR1 and CDR2 from the germline V gene are MNHEY and SVGAGI. The CDR3 protein is CASSYSSVHVNTEAFF. In DNA, the CDR3 is TGTGCCAGCAGTTACTCCTCAGTGCATGTGAACACTGAAGCTTTCTTT.

The CDR3, as DNA: TGTGCCAGCAGTTTATTAGGGGGGATGGGACAGCCCCAGCATTTT. Its translation is CASSLLGGMGQPQHF. The chain combines TRBV28 with TRBJ1-5; perhaps TRBD1 as D (6 bases). CDR1 and CDR2 (germline): MDHEN, SYDVKM. This CDR3 is built from 15 residues. Trimming took off 1 base at V and 7 bases at J, with 14 bases between the two ends.

The genes are TRBV5-4 and TRBJ1-4; D is possibly TRBD1 (5 bases). Deletions cut 4 bases from V and 9 bases from J, with 22 bases between. The CDR3 runs 16 residues. Germline-derived CDR1 and CDR2 are SGHNT and YYREEE (reference sequence). CDR3 protein: CASSPGAGGKGQKLFF. The CDR3 DNA sequence: TGTGCCAGCAGCCCCGGGGCCGGGGGAAAAGGCCAAAAACTGTTTTTT.

This clone was seen only a few times. This sequence joins TRBV4-1 and TRBJ2-3, with D possibly being TRBD2 (6 bases). The ends were cut back, 1 base at V and 3 bases at J, with 17 bases in the middle. Looked up from germline, CDR1 is MGHRA and CDR2 is YSYEKL. The CDR3 is 17 residues long. The CDR3 spells CASSQGPLYSGTDTQYF. The CDR3 nucleotides read TGCGCCAGCAGCCAAGGACCCTTATACAGCGGGACAGATACGCAGTATTTT.

This chain joins TRBV7-9 and TRBJ2-5, with 9 bases matching TRBD1. Trimming at V came to 6 bases and at J to 7 bases, leaving 15 bases not matched to a gene. CDR1 is SEHNR and CDR2 is FQNEAQ in the germline V gene (reference sequence). The length of the CDR3 is 16 residues. The CDR3 DNA is TGTGCCAGCAGTTTCCGTGTGGGGACAGGGTCAGGGACCCAGTACTTC. This gives the protein CASSFRVGTGSGTQYF.

The chain uses TRBV4-1 and TRBJ1-5; no firm D call. V was clipped by 2 bases and J by 0 bases, with 14 bases between them. The germline V gene encodes CDR1 MGHRA and CDR2 YSYEKL. CDR3 length equals 17 residues. The chain's CDR3 is CASSQRYEGNSNQPQHF. CDR3 in DNA: TGCGCCAGCAGCCAACGATACGAGGGAAATAGCAATCAGCCCCAGCATTTT.

This chain's CDR3 is CASSYTSGTNTF. For the CDR3, the DNA is TGTGCCAGCAGCTACACATCCGGGACAAACACCTTC. The chain joins TRBV7-2 to TRBJ1-2, with a possible D match to TRBD1 (6 bases). The CDR3 is made up of 12 amino acids. Germline CDR1 is SGHTA and CDR2 is FQGNSA. Deletions cut 4 bases from V and 12 bases from J, with 15 bases between.

The chain is built from TRBV18 and TRBJ2-7; D may be TRBD1 (6 bases). CDR3 size: 13 residues. Germline assignment: CDR1 KGHSH and CDR2 LQKENI. V was trimmed by 5 bases and J by 3 bases, leaving 11 bases between them. CDR3 in amino acids: CASSADSLYEQYF. CDR3 DNA sequence: TGTGCCAGCTCAGCGGACAGCCTCTACGAGCAGTACTTC. Based on the CDR3 plus reference TRBV18 and TRBJ2-7, the full variable domain is NAGVMQNPRHLVRRRGQEARLRCSPMKGHSHVYWYRQLPEEGLKFMVYLQKENIIDESGMPKERFSAEFPKEGPSILRIQQVVRGDSAAYFCASSADSLYEQYFGPGTRLTVT.

The V and J genes are TRBV4-2 and TRBJ2-3, with 9 bases that match TRBD1. CDR3 length equals 17 residues. Germline CDR1 and CDR2: LGHNA and YNFKEQ. V lost 2 bases and J lost 1; bases outside the gene matches: 7. CDR3 sequence (DNA): TGTGCCAGCAGCCAACCGACAGGGGGAGACCGCACAGATACGCAGTATTTT. Residues: CASSQPTGGDRTDTQYF.

The V and J genes are TRBV18 and TRBJ1-5; 8 positions agree with TRBD1. Per germline, CDR1 KGHSH and CDR2 LQKENI. Trimming cost V 5 bases and J 3 bases; bases outside gene matches: 6. The CDR3 has 15 residues. The CDR3 spells CASSGLDRDNQPQHF. CDR3 nucleotide sequence: TGTGCCAGCTCAGGACTGGACAGGGACAATCAGCCCCAGCATTTT. Drawing the rest from reference TRBV18 and TRBJ1-5, the complete variable domain is NAGVMQNPRHLVRRRGQEARLRCSPMKGHSHVYWYRQLPEEGLKFMVYLQKENIIDESGMPKERFSAEFPKEGPSILRIQQVVRGDSAAYFCASSGLDRDNQPQHFGDGTRLSIL.

The chain combines TRBV5-1 with TRBJ2-5; D remains unclear. Looked up from germline, CDR1 is SGHRS and CDR2 is YFSETQ. Trimming took off 5 bases at V and 2 bases at J, with 19 bases between the two ends. This CDR3 comprises 16 residues. In DNA, the CDR3 is TGCGCCAGCAGGCCCATGCTAAGTGGGCGGCAAGAGACCCAGTACTTC. It specifies CASRPMLSGRQETQYF. Full variable domain (rest looked up from reference TRBV5-1 and TRBJ2-5): KAGVTQTPRYLIKTRGQQVTLSCSPISGHRSVSWYQQTPGQGLQFLFEYFSETQRNKGNFPGRFSGRQFSNSRSEMNVSTLELGDSALYLCASRPMLSGRQETQYFGPGTRLLVL.

The V and J genes are TRBV5-1 and TRBJ1-4; unclear D gene. The CDR3 spans 17 residues. Per germline, CDR1 SGHRS and CDR2 YFSETQ. V was shortened by 0 bases and J by 8 bases, with 20 bases between the two germline ends. The CDR3 reads CASSLGHRERPPEKLFF. CDR3 in DNA: TGCGCCAGCAGCTTGGGACACCGCGAGCGACCACCCGAAAAACTGTTTTTT.

The chain combines TRBV6-6 with TRBJ2-7; 7 nucleotides match TRBD2. Per the germline V gene, CDR1 is MNHNY and CDR2 is SVGAGI (reference sequence). The trim removed 0 bases at V and 5 bases at J, leaving 7 bases unmatched. CDR3 length: 15 amino acids. CDR3 sequence: CASSYSGGSRNEQYF. CDR3 bases: TGTGCCAGCAGTTACTCGGGCGGGAGTAGGAACGAGCAGTACTTC.